The present TCR beta chain was sequenced within a study of blood T cell repertoires in COVID-19. Whole-study context: PBMCs, B-cell-depleted T cells, or T cells provided the cDNA or gDNA that made up the material.

The CDR3 extends over 13 amino acids. Germline V CDR1 and CDR2: SGHTA, FQGNSA. V was trimmed by 0 bases and J by 8 bases, leaving 11 bases between them. Using immunoSEQ multiplex PCR, the repertoire was profiled, and TCRdb retains in-frame clones only, with some absent. This sample yields about 59,000 clones, of which roughly four fifths are seen a single time; around 9.7% belongs to the top ten. The chain has TRBV7-2 and TRBJ2-7; TRBD1 might be the D (5 bases). The material sequenced was peripheral blood. This TCR derives from a human donor in a cohort sampled during active COVID-19. The CDR3 region has the DNA TGTGCCAGCAGCTTAGCGCTTAAGGGGAAGCAGTACTTC. Translation: CASSLALKGKQYF.